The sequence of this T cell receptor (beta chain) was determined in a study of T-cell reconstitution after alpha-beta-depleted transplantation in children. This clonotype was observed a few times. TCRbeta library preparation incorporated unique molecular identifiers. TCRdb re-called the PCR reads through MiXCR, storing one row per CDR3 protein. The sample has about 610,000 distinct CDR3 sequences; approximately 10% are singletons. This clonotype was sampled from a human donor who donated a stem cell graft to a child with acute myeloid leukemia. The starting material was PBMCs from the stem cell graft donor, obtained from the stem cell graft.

This CDR3 reads CSVDPPSGSTDTQYF. CDR3 in DNA: TGCAGCGTTGATCCACCTAGCGGGAGCACAGATACGCAGTATTTT. The chain has TRBV29-1 and TRBJ2-3, with 8 positions matching TRBD2. Germline CDR1 is SQVTM and CDR2 is ANQGSEA. Losses at the gene ends were 3 bases for V and 0 bases for J; bases not matched to a gene: 5. The CDR3 covers 15 residues.